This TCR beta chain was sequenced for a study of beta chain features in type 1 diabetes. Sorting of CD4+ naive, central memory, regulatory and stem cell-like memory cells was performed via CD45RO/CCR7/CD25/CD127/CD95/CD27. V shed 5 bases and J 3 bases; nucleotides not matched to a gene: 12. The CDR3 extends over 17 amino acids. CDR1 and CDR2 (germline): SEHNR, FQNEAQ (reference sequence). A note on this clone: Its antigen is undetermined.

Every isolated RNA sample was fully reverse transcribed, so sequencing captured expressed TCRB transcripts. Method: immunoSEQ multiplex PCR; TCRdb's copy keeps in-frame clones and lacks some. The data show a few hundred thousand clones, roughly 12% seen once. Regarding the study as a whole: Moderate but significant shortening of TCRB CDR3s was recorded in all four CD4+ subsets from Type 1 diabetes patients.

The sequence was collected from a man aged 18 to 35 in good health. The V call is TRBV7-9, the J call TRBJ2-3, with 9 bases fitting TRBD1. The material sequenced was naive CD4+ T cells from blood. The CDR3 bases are TGTGCCAGCAGCCTGAGGAACCTCGGACAGGGGACAGATACGCAGTATTTT. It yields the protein CASSLRNLGQGTDTQYF.